One sample yielded the 8 T cell receptor beta chains listed below, sequenced in a study of OX40 agonist ivuxolimab in advanced cancers. Assay used: immunoSEQ multiplex PCR; TCRdb lists only in-frame clones, some missing. The table lists 70,000 to 85,000 clones, just over 90% of them singletons, with 4.5% to 7.5% in the top ten. This specimen consisted of CD4+ or CD8+ T cells sorted from blood, obtained in a trial of the OX40 agonist ivuxolimab. These receptors originate from an adult with an advanced solid tumor such as melanoma, head and neck, liver or kidney cancer.

The V gene is TRBV11-1, the J gene TRBJ2-7, with TRBD2 identical over 9 bases. The V gene end was trimmed by 1 base and the J gene end by 3 bases; junction bases not matched to a gene: 10. Looked up from germline, CDR1 is SGHAT and CDR2 is FQDESV (reference sequence). The CDR3 loop spans 17 amino acids. The CDR3 loop reads CASSLGPGSGRSYEQYF. CDR3 bases: TGTGCCAGCAGCTTAGGACCTGGCAGCGGGAGGAGCTACGAGCAGTACTTC.

This clone was seen only once. The V gene is TRBV19, the J gene TRBJ1-2; weak D call: TRBD1 (5 bases). The CDR3 runs 12 residues. V dropped 10 bases and J dropped 3 bases, with 12 bases sitting between them. The germline V gene has CDR1 LNHDA and CDR2 SQIVND (reference sequence). CDR3 in amino acids: CATTESDYGYTF. CDR3 nucleotide sequence: TGTGCCACGACAGAGTCGGACTATGGCTACACCTTC. Using reference TRBV19 and TRBJ1-2 for the parts outside the CDR3, the full variable domain is DGGITQSPKYLFRKEGQNVTLSCEQNLNHDAMYWYRQDPGQGLRLIYYSQIVNDFQKGDIAEGYSVSREKKESFPLTVTSAQKNPTAFYLCATTESDYGYTFGSGTRLTVV.

This clone has just one count. This chain links TRBV19 with TRBJ1-1; TRBD1 is a possible D gene (5 bases). The CDR3 is 13 amino acids. V lost 1 base to trimming and J lost 4 bases, with 7 bases between them. From germline, CDR1 is LNHDA and CDR2 SQIVND (reference sequence). The CDR3 bases are TGTGCCAGTAGTATAGGCAGGGTCACTGAAGCTTTCTTT. It translates to CASSIGRVTEAFF.

This chain links TRBV30 with TRBJ1-2; no firm D call. Trimming removed 3 bases at V and 4 bases at J, with 15 bases between. Germline V lookup: CDR1 GTSNPN, CDR2 SVGIG (reference sequence). The CDR3 totals 14 residues. CDR3 residues: CAWRWTDKGYGYTF. CDR3 nucleotides: TGTGCCTGGAGGTGGACCGACAAGGGCTATGGCTACACCTTC.

The chain links TRBV4-3 to TRBJ2-7; D ambiguous. The V end lost 1 base, the J end lost 1 base, and 11 bases lay between the germline ends. This CDR3 spans 15 amino acids. Germline V gene data show CDR1 as LGHNA and CDR2 as YSLEER. The CDR3 is CASSQGAAQSYEQYF. CDR3 DNA sequence: TGCGCCAGCAGCCAAGGTGCTGCCCAGTCCTACGAGCAGTACTTC.

The chain uses TRBV6-1 and TRBJ2-1; tentatively, D is TRBD1 or TRBD2 (5 bases each). The CDR3 runs 15 residues. Looked up from germline, CDR1 is MNHNS and CDR2 is SASEGT. The V end was cut by 2 bases, the J end by 4 bases, with 12 bases between. DNA for the CDR3: TGTGCCAGCAGTGAATTCAGGGCGGGTTACAATGAGCAGTTCTTC. Translation: CASSEFRAGYNEQFF.

In this sample, this clone turned up once. The CDR3 sequence is CASSLGGTGANTEAFF. For the CDR3, the DNA is TGCGCCAGCAGCCTCGGAGGTACAGGCGCGAACACTGAAGCTTTCTTT. The chain has TRBV4-1 and TRBJ1-1, with D perhaps matching TRBD1 (5 bases). This CDR3 is 16 amino acids long. Germline-derived CDR1 and CDR2 are MGHRA and YSYEKL. Deletions cut 4 bases from V and 1 base from J, with 16 bases between.

A word on this clone: The same CDR3 can be traced to other DNA sequences in this sample. The J gene is TRBJ1-1, the V gene TRBV6-5; D is possibly TRBD1 (5 bases). Trimming removed 3 bases from V and 5 bases from J, with 7 bases in between. There are 12 residues in the CDR3. Germline-derived CDR1 and CDR2 are MNHEY and SVGAGI. CDR3 amino acids: CASSYGGTEAFF. The CDR3 DNA follows: TGTGCCAGCAGTTATGGGGGAACTGAAGCTTTCTTT.